The clone carrying this T cell receptor beta chain was observed a handful of times. Its antigen is undetermined. The entry originates in a study of blood T cells in healthy people across ages. Alongside a J-beta primer mix, a sample-barcoded 5' primer served in a second PCR lasting roughly 7 to 12 cycles. TCRdb recomputed calls from the 5' RACE reads with MiXCR, one row per CDR3 protein. Of about 1.4 million distinct CDR3 sequences in the sample, 45% to 70% were seen once. Study findings and constraints: As naive T cell percentage varied, TCR beta diversity correlated strongly with it.

The TCR comes from a man aged 18 to 29 in good health. Sequenced input: blood.

The CDR3 reads CSAPDRGEYEQYF. Here the CDR3 DNA reads TGCAGTGCTCCGGACAGGGGCGAGTACGAGCAGTACTTC. The rearrangement uses TRBV20-1 and TRBJ2-7, with 9 bases lining up with TRBD1. Germline lookup yields CDR1 DFQATT and CDR2 SNEGSKA (reference sequence). The CDR3 runs to 13 residues. With V trimmed by 5 bases and J by 4 bases, 6 bases remained unmatched.